The entry that follows covers one TCR beta chain sequence. The antigen is unknown. These data belong to a study of T cells in localized non-small cell lung cancer. Broader study findings: Paired adjacent lung recovered a median around 52 of the top 100 tumor clones. Adjacent uninvolved lung had the highest clonality, suggesting focused antigen responses.

Assay used: immunoSEQ multiplex PCR; TCRdb lists only in-frame clones, some missing. This table has about 40,000 clones, about 76% appearing once. This sequence originates from a male donor older than 55 with stage II lung adenocarcinoma. Sample: peripheral blood mononuclear cells, taken before any cancer treatment.

The CDR3 sequence: CSVEDRGTGGAGANVLTF. The CDR3 DNA follows: TGCAGCGTTGAAGATCGGGGGACAGGGGGCGCTGGGGCCAACGTCCTGACTTTC. The rearrangement joins TRBV29-1 to TRBJ2-6; 12 bases align to TRBD1. Trimming took 0 bases from V and 2 from J; bases not matched to a gene: 5. This CDR3 is built from 18 residues. The V gene's germline CDR1 is SQVTM and CDR2 ANQGSEA.